This T cell receptor beta chain originates from a study of cytomegalovirus exposure and HLA in healthy donors. Study-wide points: The study put 150 to 200 TCR beta chains on its list as cytomegalovirus-associated. Both high specificity and high sensitivity reportedly marked the classifier's diagnosis of cytomegalovirus status. Confirmation in vitro established that three CMV-associated chains were specific for CMV antigens.

Amplification used 60 Vbeta primers and 13 Jbeta primers. Method: immunoSEQ multiplex PCR; TCRdb's copy keeps in-frame clones and lacks some. The data contain about 160,000 clones, roughly 80% of them seen just once; the ten biggest clones take up over 0.85%. Concerning this clone itself: The target antigen is unknown.

The TCR comes from a girl aged 2 to 10 in good health and CMV-seropositive. The sequenced material came from PBMCs.

This CDR3 is CASSEQGFSGANVLTF. The CDR3 nucleotides are TGCGCCAGCAGCGAACAGGGGTTCTCTGGGGCCAACGTCCTGACTTTC. The chain combines TRBV5-1 with TRBJ2-6; 7 bases are shared with TRBD1. Germline CDR1 SGHRS, CDR2 YFSETQ. The CDR3 runs 16 residues. The J segment lost 0 bases and the V segment lost 4 bases, leaving 4 bases of the junction unmatched.